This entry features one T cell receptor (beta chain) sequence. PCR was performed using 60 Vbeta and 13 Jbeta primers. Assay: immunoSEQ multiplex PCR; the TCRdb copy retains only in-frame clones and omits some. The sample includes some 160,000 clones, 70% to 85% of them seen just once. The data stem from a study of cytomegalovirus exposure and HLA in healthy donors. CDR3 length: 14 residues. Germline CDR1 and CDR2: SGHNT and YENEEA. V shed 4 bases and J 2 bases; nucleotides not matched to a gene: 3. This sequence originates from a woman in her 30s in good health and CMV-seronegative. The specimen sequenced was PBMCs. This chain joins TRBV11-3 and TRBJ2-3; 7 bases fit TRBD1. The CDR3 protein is CASSSGQATDTQYF. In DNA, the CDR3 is TGTGCCAGCAGCTCAGGACAGGCCACAGATACGCAGTATTTT.